This passage covers 25 T cell receptor beta chains from one sample sequenced in a study. TCRdb used MiXCR to reprocess the RT-PCR reads, holding one entry per CDR3 protein. Of about 680,000 distinct CDR3 sequences in the sample, more than 13% were seen once. The sample comprised memory CD4+ T cells from blood. Receptor source: a female donor in good health, serving as a healthy control.

This clonotype was seen many times. The rearrangement joins TRBV20-1 to TRBJ2-5; perhaps TRBD1 as D (6 bases). V shed 6 bases and J shed 2 bases, with 10 bases lying between them. CDR3 length: 12 amino acids. The germline V gene encodes CDR1 DFQATT and CDR2 SNEGSKA (reference sequence). CDR3 sequence (DNA): TGCAGTGCAGAAACAGGGCAAGAGACCCAGTACTTC. This encodes CSAETGQETQYF.

In this sample, this clonotype turned up many times. This sequence joins TRBV20-1 and TRBJ2-1, with 12 bases identical to TRBD2. Germline CDR1 reads DFQATT; CDR2 reads SNEGSKA (reference sequence). The trim removed 4 bases at V and 10 bases at J, leaving 8 bases unmatched. The CDR3 length is 14 residues. Here the CDR3 DNA reads TGCAGTGCTAATCTAGCGGGAGGGCCGGGGGAGCAGTTCTTC. This sequence encodes CSANLAGGPGEQFF.

This chain connects TRBV12-5 to TRBJ2-1, with D perhaps matching TRBD2 (6 bases). CDR1 is LGHNT and CDR2 is FRNRAP in the germline V gene. Trimming shortened V by 3 bases and J by 4 bases, and 16 bases separated the two germline ends. The CDR3 covers 16 residues. Written as DNA, the CDR3 is TGTGCTAGTGGTTTCACACCGGCGGGAAGATACAATGAGCAGTTCTTC. It encodes CASGFTPAGRYNEQFF.

The J gene is TRBJ2-6, the V gene TRBV18; possibly TRBD1 for D (6 bases). The CDR3 spans 16 residues. Germline V gene data show CDR1 as KGHSH and CDR2 as LQKENI. V lost 5 bases and J lost 2, with 13 bases in between. For the CDR3, the DNA is TGTGCCAGCTCAACTACAGGGACGACTGGGGCCAACGTCCTGACTTTC. This encodes CASSTTGTTGANVLTF.

This clonotype was picked up a small number of times. This chain joins TRBV2 and TRBJ1-6; D gene unclear. Trimming took off 3 bases at V and 8 bases at J, with 5 bases between the two ends. This CDR3 has 12 residues. Per the germline V gene, CDR1 is SNHLY and CDR2 is FYNNEI. In nucleotides, the CDR3 is TGTGCCAGCAGTGATCTCGATTCACCCCTCCACTTT. This gives the protein CASSDLDSPLHF.

This rearrangement joins TRBV20-1 to TRBJ1-5; D gene uncertain. V lost 1 base, J lost 0 bases, and 4 bases lay in between. CDR1 and CDR2 (germline): DFQATT, SNEGSKA (reference sequence). The CDR3 runs to 13 residues. The CDR3 DNA sequence: TGCAGTGCTAGAGTGGATAGCAATCAGCCCCAGCATTTT. It translates to CSARVDSNQPQHF.

This clonotype was counted a few times. The chain joins TRBV20-1 to TRBJ2-1, with TRBD2 identical over 12 bases. V shed 4 bases, J shed 6 bases, and the junction held 13 bases outside the gene matches. The CDR3 extends over 17 amino acids. The V gene's germline CDR1 is DFQATT and CDR2 SNEGSKA (reference sequence). CDR3 region: CSATRLAGVVRANEQFF. CDR3 DNA: TGCAGTGCTACAAGACTAGCGGGAGTGGTCCGGGCCAATGAGCAGTTCTTC.

This clonotype was seen at least ten times. J is TRBJ2-5 and V is TRBV7-2, with 11 bases lining up with TRBD2. Per the germline V gene, CDR1 is SGHTA and CDR2 is FQGNSA. The V gene end was trimmed by 0 bases and the J gene end by 5 bases; junction bases not matched to a gene: 5. This CDR3 is 16 amino acids long. The CDR3 sequence is CASSLASGRARETQYF. CDR3 nucleotide sequence: TGTGCCAGCAGCTTAGCTAGCGGGAGGGCCCGGGAGACCCAGTACTTC.

The gene calls are TRBV20-1 and TRBJ2-3; D perhaps matches TRBD2 (7 bases). CDR3 length: 14 amino acids. The germline gives CDR1 DFQATT, CDR2 SNEGSKA (reference sequence). The V and J ends lost 5 bases and 5 bases respectively, with 17 bases between them. The CDR3 is CSALKGGALDTQYF. The DNA of the CDR3 is TGCAGTGCTCTTAAGGGGGGGGCTCTAGATACGCAGTATTTT.

The chain joins TRBV6-5 to TRBJ1-6, with 8 bases lining up with TRBD1. The CDR3 length is 16 residues. Trimming cost V 6 bases and J 3 bases; bases outside gene matches: 7. Germline V CDR1 and CDR2: MNHEY, SVGAGI. CDR3 amino acids: CASRMGQASYNSPLHF. The CDR3 region has the DNA TGTGCCAGCAGAATGGGACAGGCAAGCTATAATTCACCCCTCCACTTT.

This sequence joins TRBV12-3 or TRBV12-4 and TRBJ2-3; D is unresolved. The CDR3 spans 13 residues. Deletions cut 4 bases from V and 5 bases from J, with 10 bases between. Here the CDR3 reads CASSSTGQDTQYF. The CDR3 DNA follows: TGTGCCAGCAGTTCCACCGGCCAAGATACGCAGTATTTT.

V gene TRBV12-3 or TRBV12-4 combines with J gene TRBJ1-5; TRBD1 matches 8 bases. This CDR3 spans 15 amino acids. The junction had 10 bases not matched to a gene; V was cut back by 5 bases and J by 7 bases. CDR3 sequence reads: CASSPFQGARQPQHF. The CDR3 DNA follows: TGTGCCAGCAGTCCCTTCCAGGGGGCGAGGCAGCCCCAGCATTTT.

J is TRBJ2-3 and V is TRBV20-1, with a weak D call TRBD1 (5 bases). The CDR3 extends over 15 amino acids. The germline CDR1 and CDR2 sequences are DFQATT and SNEGSKA (reference sequence). The V gene lost 0 bases and the J gene lost 3 bases, with 13 bases spanning the gap. The CDR3 loop reads CSAREGASRTDTQYF. In nucleotides, the CDR3 is TGCAGTGCTAGAGAAGGGGCATCAAGGACAGATACGCAGTATTTT.

This clonotype was detected a few times. This chain connects TRBV20-1 to TRBJ2-3; TRBD2 matches 7 bases. V trimming: 3 bases; J trimming: 0 bases; junction bases outside the gene matches: 3. CDR3 length equals 14 residues. Germline values: CDR1 DFQATT, CDR2 SNEGSKA (reference sequence). The CDR3 region is CSASPAGSTDTQYF. The CDR3 DNA sequence: TGCAGTGCTAGCCCAGCGGGAAGCACAGATACGCAGTATTTT.

This clonotype was found many times. The rearrangement uses TRBV4-2 and TRBJ2-7; D is possibly TRBD1 (5 bases). The CDR3 consists of 15 residues. Trimming removed 0 bases at V and 2 bases at J, with 11 bases between. Germline V gene sequence: CDR1 LGHNA, CDR2 YNFKEQ. The CDR3 bases are TGTGCCAGCAGCCAAGAAAGTCAGGGTACCTACGAGCAGTACTTC. Translation: CASSQESQGTYEQYF.

This clonotype has a count of ten or more. This chain links TRBV10-3 with TRBJ1-3; 8 nucleotides agree with TRBD1. V shed 11 bases, J shed 6 bases, and the junction held 12 bases outside the gene matches. CDR3 length: 14 residues. Germline CDR1 ENHRY, CDR2 SYGVKD. CDR3 sequence (DNA): TGTGCCGCAAACAAGGACAGGGTTGAAAACACCATATATTTT. It is translated as CAANKDRVENTIYF.

In its sample, this clonotype was seen many times. This chain joins TRBV27 and TRBJ2-7; 9 bases are shared with TRBD1. The CDR3 consists of 15 residues. The ends lost 5 bases at V and 5 bases at J; junction bases unmatched: 10. CDR1 and CDR2 (germline): MNHEY, SMNVEV (reference sequence). The CDR3 loop reads CASSRLGTGSNEQYF. The CDR3 bases are TGTGCCAGCAGTAGACTCGGGACAGGGTCGAACGAGCAGTACTTC.

This clonotype was counted ten times or more. V gene TRBV12-3 or TRBV12-4 combines with J gene TRBJ1-5; no firm D call. V lost 6 bases and J 2 bases, leaving 14 bases between the germline ends. The CDR3 totals 15 residues. The CDR3 bases are TGTGCCAGCAGACTTATGGGCTTGGGCAATCAGCCCCAGCATTTT. This gives the protein CASRLMGLGNQPQHF.

This clonotype came up a few times. V and J are TRBV27 and TRBJ2-2; 10 bases agree with TRBD1. The CDR3 consists of 14 residues. V shed 6 bases, J shed 5 bases, and the junction held 3 bases outside the gene matches. Germline V CDR1 and CDR2: MNHEY, SMNVEV (reference sequence). This CDR3 reads CASRRQGATGELFF. CDR3 bases: TGTGCCAGCAGGAGACAGGGGGCGACCGGGGAGCTGTTTTTT.

The sample holds a few counts of this clonotype. The chain uses TRBV20-1 and TRBJ2-1, with 7 bases matching TRBD2. Germline-derived CDR1 and CDR2 are DFQATT and SNEGSKA (reference sequence). The CDR3 sequence is 15 residues long. In DNA, the CDR3 is TGCAGCATACTAGCTCGGGGACTAAACTACAATGAGCAGTTCTTC. Translated: CSILARGLNYNEQFF.

This clonotype was picked up many times. The rearrangement uses TRBV9 and TRBJ2-1; D not certain. Trimming shortened V by 0 bases and J by 9 bases, and 16 bases separated the two germline ends. This CDR3 is built from 15 residues. In germline, CDR1 is SGDLS, CDR2 YYNGEE. CDR3 protein: CASSVEDQGFSEQFF. The CDR3 DNA reads TGTGCCAGCAGCGTAGAGGACCAAGGGTTCAGTGAGCAGTTCTTC.

The J gene is TRBJ2-1, the V gene TRBV11-2; D unclear. Germline assignment: CDR1 SGHAT and CDR2 FQNNGV. There are 14 residues in the CDR3. V was trimmed by 1 base and J by 8 bases, leaving 12 bases between them. The CDR3 loop is CASSLVPGSDEQFF. The CDR3, as DNA: TGTGCCAGCAGCTTAGTACCTGGGTCTGATGAGCAGTTCTTC.

This clonotype was seen at least ten times. The CDR3 nucleotides read TGTGCCAGCAGGACTAGCGGTAGCACAGATACGCAGTATTTT. This sequence encodes CASRTSGSTDTQYF. The V and J genes are TRBV7-3 and TRBJ2-3; TRBD2 aligns across 9 bases. Trimming cost V 6 bases and J 0 bases; bases outside gene matches: 1. From germline, CDR1 is SGHTA and CDR2 FQGTGA. This CDR3 has 14 amino acids.

The V and J genes are TRBV11-3 and TRBJ2-1; 7 bases fit TRBD2. The CDR3 runs 18 residues. CDR1 and CDR2 from the germline V gene are SGHNT and YENEEA. Trimming at V came to 0 bases and at J to 4 bases, leaving 12 bases not matched to a gene. CDR3 sequence: CASSLDPNTGRGYNEQFF. The DNA for the CDR3 is TGTGCCAGCAGCTTAGACCCTAATACGGGGAGGGGTTACAATGAGCAGTTCTTC.

V is TRBV20-1 and J is TRBJ2-1; D is ambiguous. Germline CDR1 DFQATT, CDR2 SNEGSKA (reference sequence). This CDR3 region has 16 residues. Trimming removed 2 bases from V and 0 bases from J, with 14 bases in between. The CDR3 DNA reads TGCAGTGCTAGAAAATTCGACGCAAGCTCCTACAATGAGCAGTTCTTC. It yields the protein CSARKFDASSYNEQFF.